The 10 T cell receptor beta chains below were found in one sample sequenced in a study of blood T cell repertoires in COVID-19 (TCRdb year 2020). Libraries were made using the immunoSEQ multiplex PCR assay. TCRdb limited this immuneACCESS table to in-frame rearrangements with V and J called. A share of clones is missing; checked studies link under half to unresolved V genes, and the rest is unexplained. Present in this sample are 70,000 to 95,000 clones, around 86% of which were seen just once. Together, the top ten hold 20% to 30% of the sample. The sample consisted of peripheral blood. These receptors all stem from a human donor in a cohort sampled during active COVID-19.

This chain links TRBV4-3 with TRBJ2-3, with 11 positions matching TRBD2. The germline V gene has CDR1 LGHNA and CDR2 YSLEER. This CDR3 has 19 amino acids. With 0 bases clipped from V and 2 bases from J, the junction kept 10 bases outside the gene matches. The CDR3 DNA is TGCGCCAGCAGCCAAGATCTTTCTCGACTAGCGGGGACCACAGATACGCAGTATTTT. Encoded protein: CASSQDLSRLAGTTDTQYF.

The J gene is TRBJ2-1, the V gene TRBV18, with D possibly matching TRBD2 (7 bases). This CDR3 is 16 amino acids long. Trimming removed 2 bases at V and 0 bases at J, with 11 bases between. The germline V gene encodes CDR1 KGHSH and CDR2 LQKENI. The DNA for the CDR3 is TGTGCCAGCTCACCAGGGGGCGGGAGCTCCTACAATGAGCAGTTCTTC. Translated: CASSPGGGSSYNEQFF.

V and J are TRBV10-3 and TRBJ1-3; D gene unclear. Trimming removed 10 bases at V and 0 bases at J, with 16 bases between. Germline V lookup: CDR1 ENHRY, CDR2 SYGVKD. CDR3 length equals 15 residues. The CDR3: CATGRSGNSGNTIYF. CDR3 DNA sequence: TGTGCCACGGGTCGATCCGGTAACTCTGGAAACACCATATATTTT.

The chain employs TRBV5-6 and TRBJ2-1; 8 nucleotides match TRBD1. The V segment lost 4 bases and the J segment 8 bases; nucleotides outside the gene matches: 11. Germline lookup yields CDR1 SGHDT and CDR2 YYEEEE. The CDR3 is 15 residues long. The CDR3 DNA reads as TGTGCCAGCAGCCTAGACAGGGGACGGTACGATGAGCAGTTCTTC. Amino acids: CASSLDRGRYDEQFF.

This rearrangement joins TRBV5-1 to TRBJ2-3; D unclear. With 0 bases removed from V and 0 bases from J, the gap between germline ends came to 8 bases. Germline assignment: CDR1 SGHRS and CDR2 YFSETQ. The CDR3 is 15 residues long. For the CDR3, the DNA is TGCGCCAGCAGCTTGGTATCCCCTAGCACAGATACGCAGTATTTT. Its translation is CASSLVSPSTDTQYF. Looking up the rest from reference TRBV5-1 and TRBJ2-3 gives the full variable domain: KAGVTQTPRYLIKTRGQQVTLSCSPISGHRSVSWYQQTPGQGLQFLFEYFSETQRNKGNFPGRFSGRQFSNSRSEMNVSTLELGDSALYLCASSLVSPSTDTQYFGPGTRLTVL.

This sequence joins TRBV20-1 and TRBJ2-1, with 11 bases lining up with TRBD2. From germline, CDR1 is DFQATT and CDR2 SNEGSKA (reference sequence). The trim removed 3 bases at V and 0 bases at J, leaving 4 bases unmatched. The CDR3 sequence is 16 residues long. The CDR3 DNA is TGCAGTGCTAGTGGCGGGACTAGCGGCTCCTACAATGAGCAGTTCTTC. This encodes CSASGGTSGSYNEQFF.

The count of this clone is one. The chain joins TRBV4-3 to TRBJ2-7, with D maybe TRBD2 (5 bases). The CDR3 is 14 amino acids. Germline V CDR1 and CDR2: LGHNA, YSLEER. The V and J ends lost 4 bases and 7 bases respectively, with 17 bases between them. The CDR3 sequence is CASSLRFHGEEQYF. As DNA, the CDR3 is TGCGCCAGCAGCCTTCGGTTCCACGGGGAGGAGCAGTACTTC.

The rearrangement links TRBV28 to TRBJ2-2; 8 positions agree with TRBD1. Trimming cost V 3 bases and J 7 bases; bases outside gene matches: 7. The V gene's germline CDR1 is MDHEN and CDR2 SYDVKM. This CDR3 region has 15 residues. The CDR3 protein is CASSFGQGAVGELFF. In DNA form, the CDR3 reads TGTGCCAGCAGTTTCGGTCAGGGGGCAGTCGGGGAGCTGTTTTTT. The whole variable domain, remainder taken from reference TRBV28 and TRBJ2-2, is DVKVTQSSRYLVKRTGEKVFLECVQDMDHENMFWYRQDPGLGLRLIYFSYDVKMKEKGDIPEGYSVSREKKERFSLILESASTNQTSMYLCASSFGQGAVGELFFGEGSRLTVL.

The chain couples TRBV24-1 to TRBJ2-1, with 10 bases matching TRBD2. From germline, CDR1 is KGHDR and CDR2 SFDVKD. Trimming cost V 5 bases and J 6 bases; bases outside gene matches: 12. The CDR3 totals 17 residues. CDR3 nucleotides: TGTGCCACCAGTGGCCTATCTCCTAGCGGGAGCGGCAATGAGCAGTTCTTC. It translates to CATSGLSPSGSGNEQFF.

The table lists this clone with a count of one. CDR3 sequence (DNA): TGTGCCAGCAGTTTAGGGACTTCCTACGAGCAGTACTTC. It codes for CASSLGTSYEQYF. V and J are TRBV12-3 or TRBV12-4 and TRBJ2-7; weak D call: TRBD2 (5 bases). Trimming left V 1 base short and J 1 base short, with 5 bases between. The CDR3 spans 13 residues.